This T cell receptor beta chain was captured in a study of blood T cells in healthy people across ages. This CDR3 has 14 residues. Germline loops: CDR1 PRHDT, CDR2 FYEKMQ (reference sequence). Study-level points and caveats: No conclusive comparison of naive versus antigen-experienced cells was possible with unsorted PBMCs.

Sample-barcoded 5' priming and a J-beta primer mix drove a second PCR of about 7 to 11 cycles. Paired-end reads containing CDR3 totaled no fewer than 2.5 million for each sample. TCRdb called the 5' RACE reads again in MiXCR, with one record for every CDR3 protein. The data show almost 550,000 distinct CDR3 sequences, approximately 25% seen once. This clonotype appeared many times. The antigen is unknown. These same records also appear under a second study, on T cells of mothers and their children. That source notes: Three healthy Caucasian mothers and their six children were the donors. There was no detection of any persistent microchimeric T cell clones.

Sequenced sample: blood. The sequence was collected from a boy between 10 and 17 years old in good health. This chain uses TRBV13 with TRBJ2-5; 10 nucleotides align to TRBD1. The tail of the sequence fits TRBJ2-7 better, so the J call may be wrong. The CDR3 spells CASSPRDRGSEQYF. Written as DNA, the CDR3 is TGTGCCAGCAGCCCCCGGGACAGGGGATCCGAGCAGTACTTC.